This TCR beta chain was documented in a study of OX40 agonist ivuxolimab in advanced cancers. Overall study context: Ivuxolimab, which patients received intravenously every 2 weeks, was dosed at 0.01 to 10 mg/kg. Dose-escalation patients' cancers were hepatocellular carcinoma, melanoma, renal cell or head and neck cancer. Whole-study findings and limits: Among T cells, CD8+ cells averaged more expanded clones than CD4+ cells.

With regard to this clone: Its antigen is undetermined.

Germline CDR1 is PRHDT and CDR2 is FYEKMQ (reference sequence). CDR3 length: 12 amino acids. V lost 5 bases, J lost 2 bases, and 6 bases lay in between. Profiling relied on immunoSEQ multiplex PCR, and the TCRdb table lists in-frame clones only, not all of them. The sample lists about 12,000 clones, 60% to 80% occurring once. People who had autoimmune disease history or systemic immunosuppression were excluded. Sequencing used CD4+ or CD8+ T cells sorted from blood, obtained in a trial of the OX40 agonist ivuxolimab. The TCR originated in an adult with an advanced solid tumor such as melanoma, head and neck, liver or kidney cancer. The chain employs TRBV13 and TRBJ2-5; D is unresolved. The CDR3 is CASSITQETQYF. The CDR3 bases are TGTGCCAGCAGCATAACTCAAGAGACCCAGTACTTC. The variable domain in full, with the rest retrieved from reference TRBV13 and TRBJ2-5, is AAGVIQSPRHLIKEKRETATLKCYPIPRHDTVYWYQQGPGQDPQFLISFYEKMQSDKGSIPDRFSAQQFSDYHSELNMSSLELGDSALYFCASSITQETQYFGPGTRLLVL.